The sequence of this T cell receptor beta chain was determined in a study of T-cell memory formation after mild COVID-19. On the study more broadly: Largely donor-specific sequence clusters came from a couple of donors.

In its sample, this clonotype was seen a few times. Its antigen remains unknown. This CDR3 is built from 15 residues. Study-level points and caveats: Prior to infection, memory already included some responding clones, suggesting cross-reactive memory joined. Day 15 to 85 contractors were CD4/CD8 balanced; later expanders leaned CD4+.

TCRdb recomputed calls from the 5' RACE reads with MiXCR, one row per CDR3 protein. The sample gives around 99,000 distinct CDR3 sequences, approximately 15% of which show up once; roughly 40% is in the top ten. The V gene is TRBV21-1, the J gene TRBJ2-7; the table's TRBD1 call for D was not verified on the DNA. TRBV21-1 is deemed a pseudogene. The receptor comes from a man aged 18 to 35 who had mild COVID-19 (a few samples of this study predate the infection). Cell type and time point are not known. Sequencing was performed on PBMCs or a T cell subset sorted from them (not recorded which). The CDR3 loop is CASSKEGPAQGEQYV. For the CDR3, the DNA is TGTGCCAGCAGCAAAGAGGGGCCAGCCCAGGGCGAGCAGTACGTC.